Shown below are 21 T cell receptor beta chains from a single sample sequenced in a study of response to subunit inactivated influenza vaccine. TCRdb re-called the RT-PCR reads through MiXCR, storing one row per CDR3 protein. The table has 700,000 to 900,000 distinct CDR3 sequences, 21% seen once. Sequenced here: PBMCs from blood, sampled more than 4 days after vaccination. The receptors come from a man in his fifties who received an inactivated influenza vaccine.

Ten or more counts support this clonotype. The CDR3 reads CASSPQGGNQPQHF. CDR3 DNA: TGTGCCAGCAGTCCACAGGGAGGCAATCAGCCCCAGCATTTT. The chain joins TRBV6-2 or TRBV6-3 to TRBJ1-5, with D possibly matching TRBD1 (6 bases). Trimming left V 5 bases short and J 2 bases short, with 10 bases between. This CDR3 has 14 residues. CDR1 and CDR2 (germline): MNHEY, SVGEGT.

The chain uses TRBV20-1 and TRBJ2-5, with D hard to call. CDR1 DFQATT and CDR2 SNEGSKA come from the germline V gene (reference sequence). The CDR3 loop spans 11 amino acids. CDR3 protein: CVLGLEWTQYF. In DNA, the CDR3 is TGCGTGCTAGGGCTAGAGTGGACCCAGTACTTC.

This clonotype was counted a few times. The chain links TRBV12-3 or TRBV12-4 to TRBJ2-7; possibly TRBD2 for D (6 bases). The CDR3 spans 14 residues. With 7 bases removed from V and 1 base from J, the gap between germline ends came to 14 bases. This chain's CDR3 is CASNRAGSSYEQYF. The CDR3 region has the DNA TGTGCCAGCAACCGAGCGGGCTCTTCCTACGAGCAGTACTTC.

This clonotype has just a few counts. The chain carries TRBV5-1 and TRBJ2-7; tentative D call: TRBD2 (6 bases). Germline CDR1 and CDR2: SGHRS and YFSETQ. V was shortened by 4 bases and J by 0 bases, with 11 bases between the two germline ends. The CDR3 is 14 amino acids. CDR3 sequence: CASSPTAGSYEQYF. CDR3 DNA sequence: TGCGCCAGCAGCCCAACAGCGGGCTCCTACGAGCAGTACTTC.

This chain links TRBV28 with TRBJ2-1; 13 bases fit TRBD2. The germline V gene has CDR1 MDHEN and CDR2 SYDVKM. The trim removed 6 bases at V and 7 bases at J, leaving 15 bases unmatched. The CDR3 has 18 amino acids. CDR3: CASRPPYGGLAGRNEQFF. For the CDR3, the DNA is TGTGCCAGCAGACCGCCGTATGGGGGACTAGCGGGAAGAAATGAGCAGTTCTTC.

This sequence joins TRBV5-1 and TRBJ2-7, with 8 nucleotides matching TRBD1. Germline CDR1 and CDR2: SGHRS and YFSETQ. This CDR3 spans 18 amino acids. J gave up 1 base and V 2 bases, and 14 bases lay outside the gene matches. CDR3 residues: CASSLHYSGTGLSYEQYF. The CDR3 nucleotides are TGCGCCAGCAGCTTACACTACTCCGGGACAGGCCTATCCTACGAGCAGTACTTC.

This clonotype was found many times. The chain joins TRBV12-3 or TRBV12-4 to TRBJ2-3; tentative D call: TRBD1 (5 bases). The CDR3 consists of 14 residues. The V and J ends lost 7 bases and 2 bases respectively, with 13 bases between them. The CDR3 protein is CASTMVGHTDTQYF. The CDR3 DNA reads TGTGCCAGCACTATGGTGGGGCACACAGATACGCAGTATTTT.

The V and J genes are TRBV7-9 and TRBJ2-5; TRBD2 matches at 8 bases. CDR1 is SEHNR, CDR2 FQNEAQ, per germline (reference sequence). J gave up 3 bases and V 7 bases, and 16 bases lay outside the gene matches. This CDR3 has 17 amino acids. The DNA for the CDR3 is TGTGCCAGCAAAACTGTCAGCGGGAGATTTAGGGAAGAGACCCAGTACTTC. Protein: CASKTVSGRFREETQYF. Complete variable domain (other parts from reference TRBV7-9 and TRBJ2-5): DTGVSQNPRHKITKRGQNVTFRCDPISEHNRLYWYRQTLGQGPEFLTYFQNEAQLEKSRLLSDRFSAERPKGSFSTLEIQRTEQGDSAMYLCASKTVSGRFREETQYFGPGTRLLVL.

This clonotype has more than one count but fewer than ten. V usage is TRBV5-1 and J usage is TRBJ1-4; D may be TRBD1 (6 bases). V lost 4 bases, J lost 8 bases, and 12 bases lay in between. Per germline, CDR1 SGHRS and CDR2 YFSETQ. The length of the CDR3 is 13 residues. CDR3 protein: CASSERGSEKLFF. CDR3 DNA sequence: TGCGCCAGCAGCGAGAGGGGGTCGGAAAAACTGTTTTTT.

The V call is TRBV5-1, the J call TRBJ2-3, with 8 bases matching TRBD2. Trimming took 4 bases from V and 2 from J; bases not matched to a gene: 6. CDR1 is SGHRS and CDR2 is YFSETQ in the germline V gene. The CDR3 spans 15 residues. CDR3 sequence (DNA): TGCGCCAGCAGCCCCGAGCGGGAGACCACAGATACGCAGTATTTT. Protein sequence: CASSPERETTDTQYF.

The gene calls are TRBV20-1 and TRBJ2-1; a weak D match, TRBD2 (7 bases). Trimming shortened V by 0 bases and J by 8 bases, and 20 bases separated the two germline ends. In germline, CDR1 is DFQATT, CDR2 SNEGSKA (reference sequence). CDR3 length: 16 amino acids. The CDR3 sequence is CSARDPGGRDIDEQFF. The CDR3, as DNA: TGCAGTGCTAGAGACCCGGGGGGCCGCGATATCGATGAGCAGTTCTTC.

Note on this clonotype: This may come from a read error, since a much larger clone is one base off. CDR3 sequence: CATRAQDYTGELFF. CDR3 coding DNA: TGTGCCACCAGGGCCCAGGACTACACCGGGGAGCTGTTTTTT. The gene calls are TRBV24-1 and TRBJ2-2; possible D gene TRBD2, 5 bases. Germline assignment: CDR1 KGHDR and CDR2 SFDVKD. Trimming left V 7 bases short and J 3 bases short, with 11 bases between. The CDR3 is 14 amino acids.

The rearrangement links TRBV20-1 to TRBJ2-7; 7 bases match TRBD1. V was clipped by 1 base and J by 3 bases; unmatched bases: 6. This CDR3 spans 14 amino acids. Germline assignment: CDR1 DFQATT and CDR2 SNEGSKA (reference sequence). The CDR3 reads CSARAPGQIYEQYF. In nucleotides, the CDR3 is TGCAGTGCTAGAGCCCCGGGACAGATCTACGAGCAGTACTTC.

The rearrangement links TRBV18 to TRBJ2-1; D remains unclear. The CDR3 is 16 residues long. The V gene's germline CDR1 is KGHSH and CDR2 LQKENI. The V end was cut by 3 bases, the J end by 4 bases, with 16 bases between. CDR3 sequence: CASSPGGLVLYNEQFF. The DNA of the CDR3 is TGTGCCAGCTCACCGGGTGGGCTAGTACTATACAATGAGCAGTTCTTC.

This clonotype occurred a few times. The rearrangement links TRBV27 to TRBJ2-7, with 9 nucleotides matching TRBD2. CDR1 and CDR2 (germline): MNHEY, SMNVEV (reference sequence). The CDR3 runs 13 residues. Germline trimming cut 9 bases from V and 2 bases from J; bases unmatched to any gene: 5. CDR3 nucleotides: TGTGCCAGTCGAGCTAGCGGGACCTACGAGCAGTACTTC. Amino acid sequence: CASRASGTYEQYF.

The rearrangement links TRBV20-1 to TRBJ1-1; D possibly corresponds to TRBD1 (6 bases). CDR3 length equals 14 residues. The V gene's germline CDR1 is DFQATT and CDR2 SNEGSKA (reference sequence). V dropped 0 bases and J dropped 4 bases, with 12 bases sitting between them. The CDR3 region is CSARDPRGSTEAFF. CDR3 DNA: TGCAGTGCTAGAGACCCCAGGGGAAGCACTGAAGCTTTCTTT.

This chain joins TRBV9 and TRBJ2-1; 10 bases agree with TRBD2. After removal of 0 bases from V and 7 bases from J, the junction contained 10 bases not matched to a gene. Germline CDR1 is SGDLS and CDR2 is YYNGEE. The CDR3 is made up of 17 amino acids. CDR3 in DNA: TGTGCCAGCAGCGTAGCAGCCGGGACTAGCGTTGTTAATGAGCAGTTCTTC. It encodes CASSVAAGTSVVNEQFF.

The V and J genes are TRBV20-1 and TRBJ1-1, with D possibly being TRBD1 (5 bases). The CDR3 runs to 13 residues. V was pared by 5 bases and J by 5 bases, with 15 bases between. Germline loops: CDR1 DFQATT, CDR2 SNEGSKA (reference sequence). The CDR3 spells CSAPPGGRTEAFF. In DNA, the CDR3 is TGCAGTGCTCCCCCGGGGGGAAGGACTGAAGCTTTCTTT.

The rearrangement uses TRBV20-1 and TRBJ2-7; TRBD1 is a possible D gene (5 bases). Germline CDR1 reads DFQATT; CDR2 reads SNEGSKA (reference sequence). The V gene lost 6 bases and the J gene lost 0 bases, with 21 bases spanning the gap. The CDR3 consists of 16 residues. CDR3 sequence reads: CSASRRWGRSSYEQYF. As DNA, the CDR3 is TGCAGTGCAAGCCGTCGATGGGGCAGGAGCTCCTACGAGCAGTACTTC.

The chain recombines TRBV19 with TRBJ2-6, with D possibly TRBD2 on 5 matching bases. V lost 3 bases and J lost 1, with 19 bases in between. This CDR3 is built from 19 residues. From germline, CDR1 is LNHDA and CDR2 SQIVND (reference sequence). The CDR3 loop reads CASSMIPPGSFSGANVLTF. The CDR3 coding sequence is TGTGCCAGTAGTATGATCCCACCGGGGTCCTTTTCTGGGGCCAACGTCCTGACTTTC.

The chain combines TRBV20-1 with TRBJ2-1, with D possibly matching TRBD2 (6 bases). Looked up from germline, CDR1 is DFQATT and CDR2 is SNEGSKA (reference sequence). V lost 5 bases to trimming and J lost 2 bases, with 13 bases between them. The CDR3 totals 14 residues. CDR3 coding DNA: TGCAGTGCTGAAAGCGGGCCGACCTACAATGAGCAGTTCTTC. Translated, it gives CSAESGPTYNEQFF.